These 4 T cell receptor beta chains were sequenced from one sample in a study of cytotoxic CD8 clonotypes in ibrutinib-treated CLL. Profiling relied on immunoSEQ multiplex PCR, and the TCRdb table lists in-frame clones only, not all of them. In the table there are 300,000 to 400,000 clones, around 66% of which are singletons. The sequencing here drew on PBMCs, taken after 36 months of ibrutinib treatment. These receptors originate from a human donor with chronic lymphocytic leukemia.

The V gene is TRBV29-1, the J gene TRBJ2-7, with 10 positions matching TRBD1. Unmatched junction bases numbered 10, after V lost 6 bases and J lost 2 bases. This CDR3 region has 15 residues. CDR1 and CDR2 from the germline V gene are SQVTM and ANQGSEA. The CDR3 DNA follows: TGCAGCGTGACGAAGGGACAGGGGATAGCCTACGAGCAGTACTTC. It is translated as CSVTKGQGIAYEQYF.

The chain joins TRBV4-1 to TRBJ2-7; TRBD1 agrees at 7 bases. This CDR3 contains 15 residues. V shed 3 bases, J shed 2 bases, and the junction held 7 bases outside the gene matches. Germline CDR1 reads MGHRA; CDR2 reads YSYEKL. CDR3 in amino acids: CASSHTTTGTYEQYF. The CDR3 DNA is TGCGCCAGCAGCCACACAACGACAGGGACCTACGAGCAGTACTTC.

This chain connects TRBV11-2 to TRBJ1-1, with TRBD1 as a possible D gene (5 bases). CDR3 length: 15 amino acids. Germline CDR1 and CDR2: SGHAT and FQNNGV. With 2 bases removed from V and 1 base from J, the gap between germline ends came to 11 bases. CDR3: CASSLWAGQNTEAFF. CDR3 in DNA: TGTGCCAGCAGCTTATGGGCAGGACAGAACACTGAAGCTTTCTTT.

The gene calls are TRBV9 and TRBJ2-3, with no clear D. V gave up 3 bases and J gave up 5 bases, with 7 bases separating them. CDR1 and CDR2 (germline): SGDLS, YYNGEE. The CDR3 runs to 12 residues. The CDR3 reads CASSGLVDTQYF. Here the CDR3 DNA reads TGTGCCAGCAGCGGATTAGTAGATACGCAGTATTTT.